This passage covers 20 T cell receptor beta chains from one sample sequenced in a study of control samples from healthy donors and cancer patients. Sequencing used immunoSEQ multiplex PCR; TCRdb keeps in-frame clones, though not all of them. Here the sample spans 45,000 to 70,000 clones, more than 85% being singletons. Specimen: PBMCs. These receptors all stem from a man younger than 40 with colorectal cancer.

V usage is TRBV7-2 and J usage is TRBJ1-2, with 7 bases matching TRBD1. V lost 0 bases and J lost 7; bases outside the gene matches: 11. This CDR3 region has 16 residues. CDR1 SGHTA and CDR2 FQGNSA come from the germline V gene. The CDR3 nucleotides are TGTGCCAGCAGCTTAGCGAGGACCCAGGGGGGTGCTGGCTACACCTTC. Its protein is CASSLARTQGGAGYTF.

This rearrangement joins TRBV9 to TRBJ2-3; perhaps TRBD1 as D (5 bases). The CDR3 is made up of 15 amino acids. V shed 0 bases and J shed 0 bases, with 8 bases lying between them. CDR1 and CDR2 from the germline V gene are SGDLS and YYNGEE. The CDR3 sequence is CASSVGQTSTDTQYF. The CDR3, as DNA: TGTGCCAGCAGCGTAGGACAGACTAGCACAGATACGCAGTATTTT.

CDR3 region: CASSFQPASGKNEQFF. The CDR3 DNA sequence: TGTGCCAGCAGCTTCCAGCCGGCTAGCGGGAAGAATGAGCAGTTCTTC. The chain links TRBV5-5 to TRBJ2-1; 9 bases are shared with TRBD2. This CDR3 has 16 residues. The V gene's germline CDR1 is SGHKS and CDR2 YYEKEE (reference sequence). Losses at the gene ends were 2 bases for V and 7 bases for J; bases not matched to a gene: 10.

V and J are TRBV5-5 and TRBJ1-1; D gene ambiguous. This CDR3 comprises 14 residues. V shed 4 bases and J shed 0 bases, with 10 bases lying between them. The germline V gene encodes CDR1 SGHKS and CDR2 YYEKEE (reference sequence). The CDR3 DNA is TGTGCCAGCAGCCCCCACAGAATGAACACTGAAGCTTTCTTT. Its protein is CASSPHRMNTEAFF.

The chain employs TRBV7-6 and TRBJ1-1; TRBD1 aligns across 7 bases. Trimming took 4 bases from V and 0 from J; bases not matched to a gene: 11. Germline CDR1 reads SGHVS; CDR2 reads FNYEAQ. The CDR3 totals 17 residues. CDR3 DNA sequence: TGTGCCAGCAGCTCGTACAGGGGACTTGATTTGAACACTGAAGCTTTCTTT. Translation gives CASSSYRGLDLNTEAFF.

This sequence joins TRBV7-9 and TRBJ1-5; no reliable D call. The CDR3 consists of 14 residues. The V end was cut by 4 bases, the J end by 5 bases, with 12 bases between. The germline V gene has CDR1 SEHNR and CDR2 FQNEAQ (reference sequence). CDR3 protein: CASSSDGYYQPQHF. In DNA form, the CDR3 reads TGTGCCAGCAGCTCAGACGGATACTATCAGCCCCAGCATTTT.

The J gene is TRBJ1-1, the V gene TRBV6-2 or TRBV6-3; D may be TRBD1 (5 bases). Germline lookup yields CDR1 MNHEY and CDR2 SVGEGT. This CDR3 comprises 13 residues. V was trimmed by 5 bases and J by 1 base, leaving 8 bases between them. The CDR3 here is CASSDQGNTEAFF. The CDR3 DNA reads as TGTGCCAGCAGTGACCAGGGGAACACTGAAGCTTTCTTT.

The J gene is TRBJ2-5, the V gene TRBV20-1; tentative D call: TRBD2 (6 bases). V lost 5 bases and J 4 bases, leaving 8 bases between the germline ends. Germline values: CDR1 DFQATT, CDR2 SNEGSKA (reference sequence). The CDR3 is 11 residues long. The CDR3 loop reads CSARRGETQYF. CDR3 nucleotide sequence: TGCAGTGCTCGGCGGGGAGAGACCCAGTACTTC.

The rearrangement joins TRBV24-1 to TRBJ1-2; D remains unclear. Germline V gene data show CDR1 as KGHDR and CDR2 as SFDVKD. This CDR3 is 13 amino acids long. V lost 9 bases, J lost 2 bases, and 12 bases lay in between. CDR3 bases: TGTGCCACCGGGGTTCCCGCAAACTATGGCTACACCTTC. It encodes CATGVPANYGYTF.

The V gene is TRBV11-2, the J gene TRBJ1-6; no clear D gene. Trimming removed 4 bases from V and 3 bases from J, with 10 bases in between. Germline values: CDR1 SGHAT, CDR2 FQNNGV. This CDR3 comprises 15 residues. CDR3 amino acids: CASSSPNDYNSPLHF. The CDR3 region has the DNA TGTGCCAGCAGCTCCCCAAATGACTATAATTCACCCCTCCACTTT.

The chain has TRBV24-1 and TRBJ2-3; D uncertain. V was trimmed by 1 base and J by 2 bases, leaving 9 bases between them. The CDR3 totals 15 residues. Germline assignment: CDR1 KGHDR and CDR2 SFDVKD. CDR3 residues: CATSDFSGFTDTQYF. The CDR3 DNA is TGTGCCACCAGTGATTTTTCGGGCTTCACAGATACGCAGTATTTT.

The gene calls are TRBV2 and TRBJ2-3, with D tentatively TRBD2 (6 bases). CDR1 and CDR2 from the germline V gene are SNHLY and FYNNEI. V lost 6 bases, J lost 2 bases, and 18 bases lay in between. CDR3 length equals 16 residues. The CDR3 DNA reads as TGTGCCAGCAGCGATTTGTTAGCGGTGGTCACAGATACGCAGTATTTT. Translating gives CASSDLLAVVTDTQYF.

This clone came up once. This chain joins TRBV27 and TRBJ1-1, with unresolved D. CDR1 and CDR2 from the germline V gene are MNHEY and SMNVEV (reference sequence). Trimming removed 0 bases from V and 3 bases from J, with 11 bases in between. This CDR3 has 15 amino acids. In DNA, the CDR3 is TGTGCCAGCAGTTTATCAGCGGTGGTGTACACTGAAGCTTTCTTT. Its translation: CASSLSAVVYTEAFF.

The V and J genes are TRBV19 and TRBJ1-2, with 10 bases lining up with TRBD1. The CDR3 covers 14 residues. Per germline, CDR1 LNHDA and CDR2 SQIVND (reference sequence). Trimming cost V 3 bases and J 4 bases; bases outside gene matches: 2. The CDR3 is CASSMGQGLYGYTF. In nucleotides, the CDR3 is TGTGCCAGTAGTATGGGACAGGGGCTCTATGGCTACACCTTC.

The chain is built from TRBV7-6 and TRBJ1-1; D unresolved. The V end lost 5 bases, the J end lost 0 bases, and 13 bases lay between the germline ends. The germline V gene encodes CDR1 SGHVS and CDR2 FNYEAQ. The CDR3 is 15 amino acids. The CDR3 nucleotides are TGTGCCAGCAGCCTCGGAGGGTTTATGAACACTGAAGCTTTCTTT. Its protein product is CASSLGGFMNTEAFF.

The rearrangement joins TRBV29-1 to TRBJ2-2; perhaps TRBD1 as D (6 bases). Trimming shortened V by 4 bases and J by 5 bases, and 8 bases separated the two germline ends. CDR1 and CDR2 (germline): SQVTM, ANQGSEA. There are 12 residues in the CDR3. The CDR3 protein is CSVVQGTGELFF. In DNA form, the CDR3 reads TGCAGCGTTGTACAGGGAACCGGGGAGCTGTTTTTT.

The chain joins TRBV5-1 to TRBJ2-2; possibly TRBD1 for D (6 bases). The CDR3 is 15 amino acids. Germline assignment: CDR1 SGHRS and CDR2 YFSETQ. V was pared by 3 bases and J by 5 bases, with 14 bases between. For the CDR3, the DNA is TGCGCCAGCAGCTCTCGGGGCCAGGGGACCGGGGAGCTGTTTTTT. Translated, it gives CASSSRGQGTGELFF.

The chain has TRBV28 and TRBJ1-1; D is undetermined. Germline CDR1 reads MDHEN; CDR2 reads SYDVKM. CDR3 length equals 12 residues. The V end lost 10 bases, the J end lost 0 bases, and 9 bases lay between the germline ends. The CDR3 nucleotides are TGTGCCACCCAACCTTTGAACACTGAAGCTTTCTTT. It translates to CATQPLNTEAFF.

CDR3 coding DNA: TGTGCCAGCAGCTTAGGACCATCAGAGGAGACCCAGTACTTC. Translation: CASSLGPSEETQYF. The chain carries TRBV11-2 and TRBJ2-5; D is unclear. This CDR3 is 14 amino acids long. Germline V CDR1 and CDR2: SGHAT, FQNNGV. V lost 1 base to trimming and J lost 5 bases, with 11 bases between them.

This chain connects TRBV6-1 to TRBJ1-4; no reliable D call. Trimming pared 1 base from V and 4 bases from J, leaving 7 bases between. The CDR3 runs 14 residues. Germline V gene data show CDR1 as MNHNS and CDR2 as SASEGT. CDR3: CASSEVFSNEKLFF. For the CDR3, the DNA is TGTGCCAGCAGTGAAGTCTTTAGTAATGAAAAACTGTTTTTT.